Sequencing of this T cell receptor (beta chain) was carried out in a study of T-cell reconstitution after alpha-beta-depleted transplantation in children. Preparation of the TCRbeta library used unique molecular identifiers. TCRdb re-called the PCR reads through MiXCR, storing one row per CDR3 protein. The data show 200,000 to 300,000 distinct CDR3 sequences, with around 13% seen just once and approximately 2.4% held by the top ten. The CDR3 has 15 residues. V dropped 6 bases and J dropped 5 bases, with 19 bases sitting between them. CDR1 and CDR2 from the germline V gene are SGHAT and FQNNGV. At least ten counts were recorded for this clonotype.

The source was PBMCs from the stem cell graft donor, collected from the stem cell graft. The sequence came from a human donor who donated a stem cell graft to a child with acute lymphoblastic leukemia. This chain connects TRBV11-2 to TRBJ1-1; a possible D gene is TRBD1 (5 bases). The CDR3 region has the DNA TGTGCCAGCAGTCGTCAAGGACAAAGTGGAACTGAAGCTTTCTTT. This sequence encodes CASSRQGQSGTEAFF.